Listed below are T cell receptor beta chains from one sample, sequenced in a study of T cells in Graves' hyperthyroidism and ophthalmopathy. From the multiplex PCR reads, TCRdb called clonotypes with MiXCR, one entry per CDR3 protein. The sample comprises nearly 600,000 distinct CDR3 sequences, more than 11% of which are singletons, and more than 4.5% rests with the top ten. The sequenced sample was blood. These receptors all come from a woman aged 25 to 39 with Graves' hyperthyroidism that later progressed to Graves' ophthalmopathy. The CDR3 runs from the conserved cysteine through the conserved F or W. D genes are given only for firm matches. Clone size is given for some rows only: seen once, a few or many times, or a class if the clone is expanded.

D gene: NA
J gene: TRBJ1-4
clone size: many
V gene: TRBV27
CDR3 protein: CASSLQVPANINEKLFF
CDR3 DNA: TGTGCCAGCAGTTTACAGGTCCCCGCCAATATTAATGAAAAACTGTTTTTT

D gene: NA
J gene: TRBJ2-2
clone size: many
V gene: TRBV2
CDR3 protein: CASSPGQYTGELFF
CDR3 DNA: TGTGCCAGCAGCCCCGGACAGTACACCGGGGAGCTGTTTTTT

D gene: NA
J gene: TRBJ1-5
clone size: few
V gene: TRBV28
CDR3 protein: CASRWLGDQPQHF
CDR3 DNA: TGTGCCAGCAGGTGGCTAGGCGATCAGCCCCAGCATTTT

D gene: TRBD1
J gene: TRBJ2-3
clone size: NA
V gene: TRBV24-1
CDR3 protein: CATTGTGHTDTQYF
CDR3 DNA: TGTGCCACTACCGGGACAGGGCACACAGATACGCAGTATTTT

D gene: NA
J gene: TRBJ2-3
clone size: few
V gene: TRBV29-1
CDR3 protein: CSVDVLTTDTQYF
CDR3 DNA: TGCAGCGTTGACGTCCTCACCACAGATACGCAGTATTTT

D gene: NA
J gene: TRBJ2-2
clone size: many
V gene: TRBV28
CDR3 protein: CASSSPGVGELFF
CDR3 DNA: TGTGCCAGCAGTTCGCCGGGGGTCGGGGAGCTGTTTTTT

D gene: TRBD1
J gene: TRBJ2-3
clone size: many
V gene: TRBV7-9
CDR3 protein: CASSFMTGLTDTQYF
CDR3 DNA: TGTGCCAGCAGCTTTATGACAGGGCTCACAGATACGCAGTATTTT

D gene: TRBD1
J gene: TRBJ2-3
clone size: NA
V gene: TRBV11-2
CDR3 protein: CASSIGQGAVDTQYF
CDR3 DNA: TGTGCCAGCAGCATCGGACAGGGGGCCGTAGATACGCAGTATTTT

D gene: NA
J gene: TRBJ2-5
clone size: many
V gene: TRBV20-1
CDR3 protein: CSARRGQETQYF
CDR3 DNA: TGCAGTGCTAGAAGGGGCCAAGAGACCCAGTACTTC

D gene: NA
J gene: TRBJ2-7
clone size: few
V gene: TRBV4-1
CDR3 protein: CASSQAPRDYEQYF
CDR3 DNA: TGCGCCAGCAGCCAAGCTCCCCGGGATTACGAGCAGTACTTC

D gene: NA
J gene: TRBJ2-7
clone size: many
V gene: TRBV7-9
CDR3 protein: CASSLGGPVHEQYF
CDR3 DNA: TGTGCCAGCAGCTTGGGGGGACCGGTGCACGAGCAGTACTTC

D gene: TRBD1
J gene: TRBJ1-2
clone size: few
V gene: TRBV20-1
CDR3 protein: CSATQGGDGYTF
CDR3 DNA: TGCAGTGCTACCCAGGGGGGGGATGGCTACACCTTC

D gene: TRBD2
J gene: TRBJ2-1
clone size: few
V gene: TRBV6-1
CDR3 protein: CASRSLLAGGHNEQFF
CDR3 DNA: TGTGCCAGCAGATCCCTACTAGCGGGAGGGCACAATGAGCAGTTCTTC

D gene: TRBD1
J gene: TRBJ1-1
clone size: few
V gene: TRBV29-1
CDR3 protein: CSVGQGAVGTEAFF
CDR3 DNA: TGCAGCGTTGGACAGGGGGCAGTAGGAACTGAAGCTTTCTTT

D gene: TRBD1
J gene: TRBJ2-1
clone size: many
V gene: TRBV27
CDR3 protein: CASSLSSQGITYNEQFF
CDR3 DNA: TGTGCCAGCAGCTTATCCTCACAGGGGATCACCTACAATGAGCAGTTCTTC

D gene: NA
J gene: TRBJ2-1
clone size: NA
V gene: TRBV30
CDR3 protein: CASERTYNEQFF
CDR3 DNA: TGTGCCTCAGAGCGCACTTACAATGAGCAGTTCTTC

D gene: NA
J gene: TRBJ2-2
clone size: many
V gene: TRBV14
CDR3 protein: CASSQAIYTGELFF
CDR3 DNA: TGTGCCAGCAGCCAAGCCATATACACCGGGGAGCTGTTTTTT

D gene: NA
J gene: TRBJ2-5
clone size: many
V gene: TRBV12-3/TRBV12-4
CDR3 protein: CASSSDRETQYF
CDR3 DNA: TGTGCCAGCAGTTCTGATCGAGAGACCCAGTACTTC

D gene: NA
J gene: TRBJ2-2
clone size: NA
V gene: TRBV4-1
CDR3 protein: CASSQDLKTGELFF
CDR3 DNA: TGCGCCAGCAGCCAAGACTTAAAAACCGGGGAGCTGTTTTTT

D gene: TRBD1
J gene: TRBJ1-2
clone size: many
V gene: TRBV24-1
CDR3 protein: CATGTGDYGYTF
CDR3 DNA: TGTGCCACCGGAACAGGGGACTATGGCTACACCTTC

D gene: TRBD1
J gene: TRBJ2-4
clone size: NA
V gene: TRBV6-2/TRBV6-3
CDR3 protein: CASTSRTGTAKNIQYF
CDR3 DNA: TGTGCCAGCACGTCCCGGACAGGGACAGCCAAAAACATTCAGTACTTC

D gene: TRBD2
J gene: TRBJ2-1
clone size: many
V gene: TRBV27
CDR3 protein: CASSFLGTSGNNEQFF
CDR3 DNA: TGTGCCAGCAGTTTCCTAGGGACTAGCGGAAACAATGAGCAGTTCTTC

D gene: NA
J gene: TRBJ2-1
clone size: many
V gene: TRBV24-1
CDR3 protein: CATSGPNEQFF
CDR3 DNA: TGTGCCACCAGTGGGCCCAATGAGCAGTTCTTC

D gene: TRBD1
J gene: TRBJ1-2
clone size: few
V gene: TRBV5-5
CDR3 protein: CASSSGAGQAFGYTF
CDR3 DNA: TGTGCCAGCAGCTCTGGGGCGGGACAGGCTTTTGGCTACACCTTC

D gene: TRBD1
J gene: TRBJ2-6
clone size: NA
V gene: TRBV27
CDR3 protein: CASSSGTGEPGANVLTF
CDR3 DNA: TGTGCCAGCAGTTCCGGGACAGGAGAGCCTGGGGCCAACGTCCTGACTTTC

D gene: NA
J gene: TRBJ2-7
clone size: NA
V gene: TRBV10-3
CDR3 protein: CASSERSREPYEQYF
CDR3 DNA: TGTGCCAGCAGTGAGAGGTCCCGAGAACCTTACGAGCAGTACTTC

D gene: TRBD1
J gene: TRBJ1-2
clone size: many
V gene: TRBV24-1
CDR3 protein: CATSVSSGQGNYGYTF
CDR3 DNA: TGTGCCACCAGTGTCTCCTCGGGACAGGGGAACTATGGCTACACCTTC

D gene: NA
J gene: TRBJ2-7
clone size: few
V gene: TRBV4-2
CDR3 protein: CASSQDPSSYYEQYF
CDR3 DNA: TGTGCCAGCAGCCAAGACCCTTCGAGTTACTACGAGCAGTACTTC

D gene: TRBD1
J gene: TRBJ1-5
clone size: many
V gene: TRBV28
CDR3 protein: CASRRARGLSNQPQHF
CDR3 DNA: TGTGCCAGCCGGAGGGCCAGGGGGCTTAGCAATCAGCCCCAGCATTTT

D gene: NA
J gene: TRBJ1-6
clone size: many
V gene: TRBV9
CDR3 protein: CASSVDDRYKNSPLHF
CDR3 DNA: TGTGCCAGCAGCGTTGATGACAGGTACAAGAATTCACCCCTCCACTTT

D gene: NA
J gene: TRBJ2-7
clone size: many
V gene: TRBV27
CDR3 protein: CASRWTGRYEQYF
CDR3 DNA: TGTGCCAGCAGATGGACGGGCCGCTACGAGCAGTACTTC

D gene: NA
J gene: TRBJ2-7
clone size: many
V gene: TRBV12-3/TRBV12-4
CDR3 protein: CASSFVGDEQYF
CDR3 DNA: TGTGCCAGCAGTTTCGTGGGGGACGAGCAGTACTTC

D gene: TRBD1
J gene: TRBJ2-1
clone size: NA
V gene: TRBV24-1
CDR3 protein: CATSDPVGTGIQQFF
CDR3 DNA: TGTGCCACCAGTGATCCCGTGGGGACAGGGATACAGCAGTTCTTC

D gene: NA
J gene: TRBJ2-5
clone size: few
V gene: TRBV24-1
CDR3 protein: CATSDHRDPLEETQYF
CDR3 DNA: TGTGCCACCAGTGATCACAGGGATCCCCTGGAAGAGACCCAGTACTTC

D gene: TRBD1
J gene: TRBJ2-7
clone size: many
V gene: TRBV15
CDR3 protein: CATSRAGRDRAYEQYF
CDR3 DNA: TGTGCCACCAGCAGAGCGGGACGGGACAGAGCTTACGAGCAGTACTTC

D gene: NA
J gene: TRBJ2-3
clone size: many
V gene: TRBV14
CDR3 protein: CASSPSGNTQYF
CDR3 DNA: TGTGCCAGCAGCCCCTCCGGGAATACGCAGTATTTT

D gene: NA
J gene: TRBJ2-1
clone size: NA
V gene: TRBV18
CDR3 protein: CASSGSILDEQFF
CDR3 DNA: TGTGCCAGCTCGGGGTCTATACTAGATGAGCAGTTCTTC

D gene: TRBD2
J gene: TRBJ2-7
clone size: NA
V gene: TRBV25-1
CDR3 protein: CASSDPGTSEGYEQYF
CDR3 DNA: TGTGCCAGCAGTGATCCCGGGACTAGCGAGGGTTACGAGCAGTACTTC

D gene: NA
J gene: TRBJ1-1
clone size: many
V gene: TRBV20-1
CDR3 protein: CSASNTEAFF
CDR3 DNA: TGCAGTGCATCAAACACTGAAGCTTTCTTT

D gene: TRBD2
J gene: TRBJ2-1
clone size: many
V gene: TRBV12-3/TRBV12-4
CDR3 protein: CASSFSAGGGNEQFF
CDR3 DNA: TGTGCCAGCAGTTTTTCCGCGGGAGGTGGCAATGAGCAGTTCTTC

D gene: TRBD1
J gene: TRBJ1-6
clone size: many
V gene: TRBV20-1
CDR3 protein: CSAPGTGHSPLHF
CDR3 DNA: TGCAGTGCTCCCGGGACAGGGCATTCACCCCTCCACTTT

D gene: NA
J gene: TRBJ1-3
clone size: NA
V gene: TRBV24-1
CDR3 protein: CATSGQGTSSGNTIYF
CDR3 DNA: TGTGCCACCAGTGGTCAGGGTACCAGCTCTGGAAACACCATATATTTT

D gene: NA
J gene: TRBJ1-4
clone size: few
V gene: TRBV10-3
CDR3 protein: CAIRESQGEKLFF
CDR3 DNA: TGTGCCATCAGAGAGTCCCAAGGGGAAAAACTGTTTTTT

D gene: TRBD2
J gene: TRBJ2-3
clone size: NA
V gene: TRBV11-2
CDR3 protein: CASSRLPLAGGTDTQYF
CDR3 DNA: TGTGCCAGCAGCCGATTGCCCCTAGCGGGGGGCACAGATACGCAGTATTTT

D gene: NA
J gene: TRBJ2-1
clone size: many
V gene: TRBV12-3/TRBV12-4
CDR3 protein: CASSFRGASSYNEQFF
CDR3 DNA: TGTGCCAGCAGTTTCCGGGGGGCAAGCTCCTACAATGAGCAGTTCTTC

D gene: TRBD2
J gene: TRBJ2-3
clone size: many
V gene: TRBV10-3
CDR3 protein: CAIGGLAGVDTQYF
CDR3 DNA: TGTGCCATCGGAGGACTAGCGGGAGTAGATACGCAGTATTTT

D gene: NA
J gene: TRBJ1-3
clone size: NA
V gene: TRBV19
CDR3 protein: CASSAKVDSGNTIYF
CDR3 DNA: TGTGCCAGTAGCGCAAAGGTGGACTCTGGAAACACCATATATTTT

D gene: NA
J gene: TRBJ1-1
clone size: many
V gene: TRBV28
CDR3 protein: CASRHTGAANTEAFF
CDR3 DNA: TGTGCCAGCAGACATACCGGGGCTGCGAACACTGAAGCTTTCTTT